The 10 T cell receptor beta chains reported below all come from one sample, sequenced in a study of Ad26.COV2.S vaccination and SARS-CoV-2 variants. Indicated treatment: some 20 received Ad26.COV2.S at low or high dose, single or two shots; roughly five received placebo; per-sample allocation not given. Samples came from day 63 after the first vaccine or placebo injection. Clones were sequenced by immunoSEQ multiplex PCR, and TCRdb holds only the in-frame ones, with some missing. The sample shows approximately 420,000 clones, roughly 90% of them seen only once. This material consisted of peripheral blood, taken in a trial of Ad26.COV2.S vaccine versus placebo. Every receptor here comes from a person aged 18-60 years who received the Ad26.COV2.S COVID-19 vaccine or a placebo.

The chain uses TRBV28 and TRBJ2-3, with D possibly TRBD2 on 5 matching bases. This CDR3 region has 15 residues. V gave up 8 bases and J gave up 4 bases, with 19 bases separating them. Germline CDR1 and CDR2: MDHEN and SYDVKM. The CDR3 spells CASLKYGVNPDTQYF. The CDR3 region has the DNA TGTGCCAGCCTCAAGTACGGGGTGAATCCAGATACGCAGTATTTT.

The genes are TRBV9 and TRBJ1-1; D ambiguous. This CDR3 is built from 15 residues. Germline assignment: CDR1 SGDLS and CDR2 YYNGEE. Trimming stripped 3 bases from V and 6 bases from J, with 18 bases between. The CDR3 DNA sequence: TGTGCCAGCAGCGAGACCGATACGGACGCGGCTGAAGCTTTCTTT. This codes for CASSETDTDAAEAFF.

The chain recombines TRBV7-9 with TRBJ1-1, with 7 bases lining up with TRBD1. Germline CDR1 reads SEHNR; CDR2 reads FQNEAQ (reference sequence). This CDR3 comprises 12 residues. V shed 5 bases and J 8 bases; nucleotides not matched to a gene: 5. The CDR3 DNA follows: TGTGCCAGCAGCCTGACAGGGTACGAAGCTTTCTTT. It is translated as CASSLTGYEAFF. The whole variable domain, filled in from reference TRBV7-9 and TRBJ1-1, reads DTGVSQNPRHKITKRGQNVTFRCDPISEHNRLYWYRQTLGQGPEFLTYFQNEAQLEKSRLLSDRFSAERPKGSFSTLEIQRTEQGDSAMYLCASSLTGYEAFFGQGTRLTVV.

The V gene is TRBV6-5, the J gene TRBJ1-5; D is ambiguous. The germline V and J ends were trimmed by 2 bases and 6 bases, with 8 bases remaining between them. CDR1 and CDR2 (germline): MNHEY, SVGAGI. The CDR3 runs 13 residues. The CDR3 spells CASSYRSSQPQHF. The CDR3 nucleotides read TGTGCCAGCAGTTACCGGAGTTCTCAGCCCCAGCATTTT.

With respect to this clone: Other DNA variants within this sample encode the same CDR3. The chain employs TRBV12-3 or TRBV12-4 and TRBJ1-1, with D unresolved. The CDR3 sequence is 13 residues long. Trimming removed 2 bases from V and 1 base from J, with 5 bases in between. CDR3 loop: CASSLSQNTEAFF. CDR3 bases: TGTGCCAGCAGTTTATCACAGAACACTGAAGCTTTCTTT.

This clone was seen only a few times. The chain employs TRBV4-3 and TRBJ1-2, with D unclear. The germline CDR1 and CDR2 sequences are LGHNA and YSLEER. CDR3 length equals 15 residues. V was shortened by 4 bases and J by 4 bases, with 16 bases between the two germline ends. The CDR3 bases are TGCGCCAGCAGCCCCCCTTCGACCCGGGGCTATGGCTACACCTTC. As protein: CASSPPSTRGYGYTF.

A single count supports this clone. This chain uses TRBV5-4 with TRBJ2-6, with 7 bases lining up with TRBD1. With 4 bases clipped from V and 1 base from J, the junction kept 11 bases outside the gene matches. Germline CDR1 SGHNT, CDR2 YYREEE (reference sequence). The CDR3 spans 18 residues. CDR3 in amino acids: CASSVMQGDTSGANVLTF. The CDR3 DNA reads TGTGCCAGCAGCGTCATGCAGGGGGACACTTCTGGGGCCAACGTCCTGACTTTC.

The chain recombines TRBV5-1 with TRBJ2-5; D may be TRBD2 (6 bases). The CDR3 covers 16 residues. The germline V and J ends were trimmed by 4 bases and 2 bases, with 18 bases remaining between them. Per the germline V gene, CDR1 is SGHRS and CDR2 is YFSETQ. The CDR3 spells CASSPGSLIGQETQYF. CDR3 DNA sequence: TGCGCCAGCAGCCCCGGGAGTTTGATTGGACAAGAGACCCAGTACTTC.

V and J are TRBV2 and TRBJ1-1; weak D call: TRBD1 (5 bases). V was trimmed by 0 bases and J by 5 bases, leaving 13 bases between them. Germline values: CDR1 SNHLY, CDR2 FYNNEI. The CDR3 extends over 15 amino acids. CDR3 sequence: CASSEARGAGTEAFF. In nucleotides, the CDR3 is TGTGCCAGCAGTGAAGCGCGCGGGGCTGGGACTGAAGCTTTCTTT.

The V and J genes are TRBV18 and TRBJ2-2; a weak D match, TRBD1 (5 bases). V was trimmed by 5 bases and J by 1 base, leaving 8 bases between them. The CDR3 length is 14 residues. Germline CDR1 is KGHSH and CDR2 is LQKENI. Written as DNA, the CDR3 is TGTGCCAGCTCAGCCGGACAGAACACCGGGGAGCTGTTTTTT. It is translated as CASSAGQNTGELFF.